What follows describes a single TCR beta chain. One end of the junction is discordant with germline, which a read error may explain. The sample originates from a study of T cell responses to AZD1222 COVID-19 vaccine. Sequencing was performed with immunoSEQ multiplex PCR; in TCRdb, only in-frame clones are kept and a portion is missing. Of 210,000 or so clones listed, roughly 94% are singletons. The V gene's germline CDR1 is SEHNR and CDR2 FQNEAQ (reference sequence). The CDR3 contains 13 residues. V gene TRBV7-9 combines with J gene TRBJ1-2; D is perhaps TRBD1 (6 bases). Source: peripheral blood, taken 28 days after the second dose of the MenACWY control vaccine. The receptor was derived from an adult who received the MenACWY meningococcal vaccine as a control. CDR3 sequence: CASSSPFSKDSLF. The DNA of the CDR3 is TGTGCCAGCAGCTCCCCATTCTCCAAGGACAGCCTTTTC.